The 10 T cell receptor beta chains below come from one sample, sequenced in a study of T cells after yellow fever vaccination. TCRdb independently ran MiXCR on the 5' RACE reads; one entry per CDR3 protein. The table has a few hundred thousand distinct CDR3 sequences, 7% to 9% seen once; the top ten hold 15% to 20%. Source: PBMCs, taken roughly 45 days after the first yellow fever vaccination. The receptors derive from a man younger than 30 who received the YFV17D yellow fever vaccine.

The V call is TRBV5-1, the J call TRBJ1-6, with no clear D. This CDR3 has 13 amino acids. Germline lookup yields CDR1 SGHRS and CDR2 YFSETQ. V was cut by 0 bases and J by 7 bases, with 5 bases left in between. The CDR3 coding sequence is TGCGCCAGCAGCTTGGGGCCCAATTCACCCCTCCACTTT. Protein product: CASSLGPNSPLHF.

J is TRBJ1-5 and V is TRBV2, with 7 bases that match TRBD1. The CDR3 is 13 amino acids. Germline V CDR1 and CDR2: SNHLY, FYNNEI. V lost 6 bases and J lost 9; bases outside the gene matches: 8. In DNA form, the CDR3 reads TGTGCCAGCAGCGGACAGGCAGGGGGGCCCCAGCATTTT. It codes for CASSGQAGGPQHF.

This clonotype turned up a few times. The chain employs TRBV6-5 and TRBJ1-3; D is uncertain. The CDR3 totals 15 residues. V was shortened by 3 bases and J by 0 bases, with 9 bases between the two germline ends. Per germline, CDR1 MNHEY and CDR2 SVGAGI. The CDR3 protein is CASSYSADSGNTIYF. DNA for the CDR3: TGTGCCAGCAGTTATTCGGCGGACTCTGGAAACACCATATATTTT.

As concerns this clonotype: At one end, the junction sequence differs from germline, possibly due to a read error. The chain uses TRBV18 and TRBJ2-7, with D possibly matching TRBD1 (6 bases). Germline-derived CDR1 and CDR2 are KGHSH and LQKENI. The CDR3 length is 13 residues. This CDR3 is CASPPYRVDEQYF. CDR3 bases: TGTGCCAGCCCACCTTACAGGGTCGACGAGCAGTACTTC.

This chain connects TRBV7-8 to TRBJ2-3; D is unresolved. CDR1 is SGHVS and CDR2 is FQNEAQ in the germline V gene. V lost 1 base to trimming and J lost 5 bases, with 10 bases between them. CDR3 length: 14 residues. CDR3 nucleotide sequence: TGTGCCAGCAGCTTAGACAGCCCGCGAGATACGCAGTATTTT. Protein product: CASSLDSPRDTQYF.

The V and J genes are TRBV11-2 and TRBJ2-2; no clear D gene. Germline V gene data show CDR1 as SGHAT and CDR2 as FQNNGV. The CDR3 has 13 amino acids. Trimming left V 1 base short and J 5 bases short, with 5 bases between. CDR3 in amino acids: CASSLVRTGELFF. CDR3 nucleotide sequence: TGTGCCAGCAGCTTAGTTCGGACCGGGGAGCTGTTTTTT.

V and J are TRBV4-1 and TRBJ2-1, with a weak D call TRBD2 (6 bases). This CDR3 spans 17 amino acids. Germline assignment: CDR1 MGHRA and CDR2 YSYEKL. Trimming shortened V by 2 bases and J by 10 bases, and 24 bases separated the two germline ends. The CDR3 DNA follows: TGCGCCAGCAGCCAATTCTGGGGTGGCGGGGTGGGGAAAGAGCAGTTCTTC. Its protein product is CASSQFWGGGVGKEQFF.

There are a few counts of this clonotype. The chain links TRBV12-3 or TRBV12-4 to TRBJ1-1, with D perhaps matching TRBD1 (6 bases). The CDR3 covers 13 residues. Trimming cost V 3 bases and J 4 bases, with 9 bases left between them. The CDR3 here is CASSFGGPTEAFF. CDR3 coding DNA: TGTGCCAGCAGTTTCGGGGGGCCCACTGAAGCTTTCTTT.

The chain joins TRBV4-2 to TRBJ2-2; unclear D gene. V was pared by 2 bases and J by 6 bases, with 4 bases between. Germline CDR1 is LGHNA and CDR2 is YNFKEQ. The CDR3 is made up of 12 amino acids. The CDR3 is CASSQSPGELFF. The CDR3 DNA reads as TGTGCCAGCAGCCAATCCCCCGGGGAGCTGTTTTTT.

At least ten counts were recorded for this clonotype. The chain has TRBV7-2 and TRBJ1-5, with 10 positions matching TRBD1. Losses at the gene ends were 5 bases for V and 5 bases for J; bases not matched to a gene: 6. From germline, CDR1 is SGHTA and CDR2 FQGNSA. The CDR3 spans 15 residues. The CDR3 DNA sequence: TGTGCCAGCAGCATAACCGGGACAGGGGATCAGCCCCAGCATTTT. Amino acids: CASSITGTGDQPQHF.